This TCR beta chain was identified during a study of CD8 T cells in Susac syndrome. The authors reverse transcribed roughly 0.5 to 1 ug RNA with random hexamers. TCRdb fed the immunoSEQ multiplex PCR reads into MiXCR, producing one record per CDR3 protein. The repertoire has 150,000 to 200,000 distinct CDR3 sequences, approximately 96% of them found once; the top ten carry approximately 0.09%. CD8+ and CD4+ blood T cells underwent TCR beta sequencing. V dropped 0 bases and J dropped 4 bases, with 15 bases sitting between them. Germline CDR1 reads DFQATT; CDR2 reads SNEGSKA (reference sequence). The CDR3 has 15 amino acids.

The sequenced material came from CD4+ T cells from PBMCs. The chain uses TRBV20-1 and TRBJ1-2, with a weak D call TRBD1 (5 bases). This clonotype was sampled from a human donor with multiple sclerosis. CDR3 sequence: CSARDPFGGIYGYTF. Here the CDR3 DNA reads TGCAGTGCTAGAGATCCGTTTGGGGGGATCTATGGCTACACCTTC.